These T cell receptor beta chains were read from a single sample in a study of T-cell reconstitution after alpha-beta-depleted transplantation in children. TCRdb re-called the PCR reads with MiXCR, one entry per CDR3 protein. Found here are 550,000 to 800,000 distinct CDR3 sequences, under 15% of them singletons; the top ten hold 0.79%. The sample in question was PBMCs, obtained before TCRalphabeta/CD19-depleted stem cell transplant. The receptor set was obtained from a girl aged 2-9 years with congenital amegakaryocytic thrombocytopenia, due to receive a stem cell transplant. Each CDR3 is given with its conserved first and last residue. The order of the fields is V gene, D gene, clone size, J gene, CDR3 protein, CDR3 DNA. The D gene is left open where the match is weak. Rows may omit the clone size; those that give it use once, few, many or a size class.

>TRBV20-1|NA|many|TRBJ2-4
CSAKAVAKNIQYF
TGCAGTGCAAAGGCAGTAGCCAAAAACATTCAGTACTTC
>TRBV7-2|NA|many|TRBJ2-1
CASSSVGGLSREQFF
TGTGCCAGCAGCTCAGTTGGGGGACTGTCTCGTGAGCAGTTCTTC
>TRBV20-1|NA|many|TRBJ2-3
CSTPSESTDTQYF
TGCAGTACCCCTAGCGAGAGCACAGATACGCAGTATTTT
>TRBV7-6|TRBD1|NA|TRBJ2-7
CASSNRDRETEQYF
TGTGCCAGCAGCAACCGGGACAGGGAAACGGAGCAGTACTTC
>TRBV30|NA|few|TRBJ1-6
CAWSVLGQGVGPLHF
TGTGCCTGGAGTGTATTGGGACAAGGAGTCGGGCCCCTCCACTTT
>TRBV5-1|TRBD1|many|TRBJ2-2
CASSSQGVGGTGELFF
TGCGCCAGCAGCTCCCAGGGGGTTGGGGGCACCGGGGAGCTGTTTTTT
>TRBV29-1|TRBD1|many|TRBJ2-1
CSAWGTGVGNEQFF
TGCAGCGCCTGGGGGACAGGGGTTGGGAATGAGCAGTTCTTC
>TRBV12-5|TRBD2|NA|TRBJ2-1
CASGFSGTSALSYNEQFF
TGTGCTAGTGGTTTCTCCGGGACTAGCGCGCTCTCCTACAATGAGCAGTTCTTC
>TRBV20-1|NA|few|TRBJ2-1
CSARGLDGPQFF
TGCAGTGCTAGGGGGTTGGACGGGCCCCAGTTCTTC
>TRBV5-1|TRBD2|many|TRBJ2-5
CASSLGLGSTQYF
TGCGCCAGCAGCCTCGGACTAGGCTCGACCCAGTACTTC
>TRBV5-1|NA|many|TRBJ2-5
CASSTGIGETQYF
TGCGCCAGCAGTACCGGGATTGGAGAGACCCAGTACTTC
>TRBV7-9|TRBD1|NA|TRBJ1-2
CASSPTTGVWNGYTF
TGTGCCAGCAGCCCAACGACAGGGGTATGGAATGGCTACACCTTC
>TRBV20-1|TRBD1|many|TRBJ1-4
CSAGQGGEKLFF
TGCAGTGCTGGACAGGGGGGTGAAAAACTGTTTTTT
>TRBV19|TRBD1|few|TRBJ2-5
CASSRTGGRIKVETQYF
TGTGCCAGTAGTCGCACAGGGGGAAGGATTAAGGTGGAGACCCAGTACTTC
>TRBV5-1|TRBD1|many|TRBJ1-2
CASSQGQGTHGYTF
TGCGCCAGCAGCCAAGGACAGGGCACGCATGGCTACACCTTC
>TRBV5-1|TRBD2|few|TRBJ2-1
CASSTLLAGGPSQSYNEQFF
TGCGCCAGCAGCACGCTCCTAGCGGGAGGGCCTAGTCAGTCCTACAATGAGCAGTTCTTC
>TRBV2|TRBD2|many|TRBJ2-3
CASNLAGNTDTQYF
TGTGCCAGCAACTTAGCGGGGAACACAGATACGCAGTATTTT
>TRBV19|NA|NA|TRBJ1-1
CASSIGAGEAFF
TGTGCCAGTAGTATTGGGGCTGGTGAAGCTTTCTTT
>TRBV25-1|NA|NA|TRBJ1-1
CASSEGVEAFF
TGTGCCAGCAGTGAAGGTGTTGAAGCTTTCTTT
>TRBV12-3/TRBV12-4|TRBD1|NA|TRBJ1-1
CASSVPGQGNQMNTEAFF
TGTGCCAGCAGTGTCCCGGGACAGGGCAACCAGATGAACACTGAAGCTTTCTTT
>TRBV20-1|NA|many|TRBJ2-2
CSARVVGRVNTGELFF
TGCAGTGCTAGGGTCGTAGGGCGGGTGAACACCGGGGAGCTGTTTTTT
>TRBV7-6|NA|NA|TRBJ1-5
CASSLIYNQPQHF
TGTGCCAGCAGCTTAATATACAATCAGCCCCAGCATTTT
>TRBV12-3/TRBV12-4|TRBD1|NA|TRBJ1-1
CASSLNQGEQAFF
TGTGCCAGCAGTTTGAATCAGGGGGAGCAAGCTTTCTTT
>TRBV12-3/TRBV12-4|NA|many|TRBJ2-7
CASSSLSRGEQYF
TGTGCCAGCAGTTCCCTCTCCCGGGGCGAGCAGTACTTC
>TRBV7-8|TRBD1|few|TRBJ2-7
CASSYRDRVRGYEQYF
TGTGCCAGCAGCTACAGGGACAGGGTCCGGGGTTACGAGCAGTACTTC
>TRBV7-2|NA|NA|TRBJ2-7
CASGWGYEDEQYF
TGTGCCAGCGGCTGGGGTTACGAAGACGAGCAGTACTTC
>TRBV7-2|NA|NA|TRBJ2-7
CASSPGTLYEQYF
TGTGCCAGCAGCCCCGGGACCCTATACGAGCAGTACTTC
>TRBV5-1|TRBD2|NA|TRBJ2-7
CASSFGLAGESSYEQYF
TGCGCCAGCAGCTTCGGACTAGCGGGAGAGAGCTCCTACGAGCAGTACTTC
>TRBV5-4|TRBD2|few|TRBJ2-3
CASSSGGAGSDTQYF
TGTGCCAGCAGCTCGGGGGGAGCGGGGTCAGATACGCAGTATTTT
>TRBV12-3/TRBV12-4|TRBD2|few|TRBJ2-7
CASTIQAGGYEQYF
TGTGCCAGCACCATCCAAGCGGGAGGCTACGAGCAGTACTTC
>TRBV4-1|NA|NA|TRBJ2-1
CASSQEAGTGNEQFF
TGCGCCAGCAGCCAAGAGGCGGGGACCGGCAATGAGCAGTTCTTC
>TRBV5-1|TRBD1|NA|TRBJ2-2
CASSSAGTGVGELFF
TGCGCCAGCAGCTCGGCCGGGACAGGGGTCGGGGAGCTGTTTTTT
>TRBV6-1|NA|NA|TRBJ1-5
CASNRRGTNQPQHF
TGTGCCAGCAATCGGCGGGGTACAAATCAGCCCCAGCATTTT
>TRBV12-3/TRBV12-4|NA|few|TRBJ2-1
CASSFVGAIDEYNEQFF
TGTGCCAGCAGTTTTGTAGGGGCGATTGATGAATACAATGAGCAGTTCTTC
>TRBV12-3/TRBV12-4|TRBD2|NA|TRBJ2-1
CASSPDVGLAGTEQFF
TGTGCCAGCAGTCCAGACGTCGGACTAGCGGGGACAGAGCAGTTCTTC
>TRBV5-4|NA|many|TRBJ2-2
CASSLVRRGQRYNTGELFF
TGTGCCAGCAGCTTGGTGAGGAGGGGACAGCGCTATAACACCGGGGAGCTGTTTTTT